One sample yielded the 12 T cell receptor beta chains listed below, sequenced in a study of HIV-infected patients and healthy controls. Each CDR3 protein gets one entry after TCRdb re-called the 5' RACE reads with MiXCR. This sample has about 67,000 distinct CDR3 sequences, with about 16% found just once. The sequenced material came from CD4+ T cells from blood. Receptor source: a human donor in good health.

The genes are TRBV6-6 and TRBJ1-2; no clear D gene. This CDR3 spans 16 amino acids. The germline CDR1 and CDR2 sequences are MNHNY and SVGAGI (reference sequence). V was pared by 2 bases and J by 2 bases, with 15 bases between. The CDR3 region has the DNA TGTGCCAGCAGTTACCAGTGGGAGGGATCCAACTATGGCTACACCTTC. It codes for CASSYQWEGSNYGYTF.

The V gene is TRBV5-4, the J gene TRBJ1-2; TRBD1 matches 10 bases. This CDR3 region has 15 residues. The ends lost 5 bases at V and 3 bases at J; junction bases unmatched: 7. The germline gives CDR1 SGHNT, CDR2 YYREEE (reference sequence). In DNA, the CDR3 is TGTGCCAGCAGGGCCGGACAGGGGGACCACTATGGCTACACCTTC. Encoded protein: CASRAGQGDHYGYTF. The whole variable domain, remainder taken from reference TRBV5-4 and TRBJ1-2, is ETGVTQSPTHLIKTRGQQVTLRCSSQSGHNTVSWYQQALGQGPQFIFQYYREEENGRGNFPPRFSGLQFPNYSSELNVNALELDDSALYLCASRAGQGDHYGYTFGSGTRLTVV.

This clonotype is labeled as medium-sized (0.01 to 0.1%). This chain connects TRBV7-2 to TRBJ2-3; D call uncertain. Germline values: CDR1 SGHTA, CDR2 FQGNSA. The CDR3 has 13 amino acids. V lost 5 bases and J lost 2, with 8 bases in between. CDR3 nucleotides: TGTGCCAGCAGCACACGATACACAGATACGCAGTATTTT. Its protein product is CASSTRYTDTQYF.

This chain connects TRBV7-2 to TRBJ1-3; perhaps TRBD1 as D (6 bases). CDR3 size: 16 residues. Germline lookup yields CDR1 SGHTA and CDR2 FQGNSA. Trimming pared 1 base from V and 2 bases from J, leaving 12 bases between. The CDR3 is CASSLVGGTAGNTIYF. The CDR3 DNA follows: TGTGCCAGCAGCTTAGTAGGGGGAACCGCTGGAAACACCATATATTTT.

This chain connects TRBV18 to TRBJ2-2, with D hard to call. Trimming removed 4 bases from V and 4 bases from J, with 7 bases in between. The germline V gene has CDR1 KGHSH and CDR2 LQKENI. CDR3 length: 13 residues. CDR3 amino acids: CASSRDLTGELFF. The CDR3 bases are TGTGCCAGCTCACGCGACCTCACCGGGGAGCTGTTTTTT.

CDR3 region: CASSERGSYGYTF. The CDR3 DNA is TGTGCCAGCAGTGAAAGGGGTTCCTATGGCTACACCTTC. The chain recombines TRBV2 with TRBJ1-2; weak D call: TRBD1 (5 bases). The V and J ends lost 2 bases and 4 bases respectively, with 8 bases between them. Germline V gene lookup returns CDR1 SNHLY and CDR2 FYNNEI. There are 13 residues in the CDR3.

The chain recombines TRBV6-2 or TRBV6-3 with TRBJ2-2; D tentatively fits TRBD1 or TRBD2 (5 bases each). The CDR3 length is 15 residues. The germline gives CDR1 MNHEY, CDR2 SVGEGT. Trimming left V 2 bases short and J 3 bases short, with 10 bases between. The CDR3 nucleotides are TGTGCCAGCAGTTACCCGGGGCCCCACACCGGGGAGCTGTTTTTT. It translates to CASSYPGPHTGELFF.

This clonotype was observed a handful of times. CDR3 protein: CASSYTSAHNEQFF. The CDR3 coding sequence is TGTGCCAGCAGTTACACTAGCGCGCACAATGAGCAGTTCTTC. The chain couples TRBV6-2 or TRBV6-3 to TRBJ2-1, with 7 nucleotides matching TRBD2. Per germline, CDR1 MNHEY and CDR2 SVGEGT. Trimming cost V 2 bases and J 5 bases; bases outside gene matches: 3. This CDR3 has 14 residues.

A few counts support this clonotype. The genes are TRBV5-4 and TRBJ2-1, with D maybe TRBD2 (6 bases). Deletions cut 4 bases from V and 4 bases from J, with 9 bases between. The CDR3 loop spans 13 amino acids. Looked up from germline, CDR1 is SGHNT and CDR2 is YYREEE (reference sequence). The DNA for the CDR3 is TGTGCCAGCAGCGCGGGACTTTACAATGAGCAGTTCTTC. Translating gives CASSAGLYNEQFF.

This clonotype was detected ten times or more. This chain joins TRBV29-1 and TRBJ2-5; tentatively, D is TRBD1 (6 bases). Trimming took off 8 bases at V and 1 base at J, with 20 bases between the two ends. The length of the CDR3 is 15 residues. CDR1 is SQVTM, CDR2 ANQGSEA, per germline. The DNA of the CDR3 is TGCAGCTTCACCCCCGGGACACTCATCCAAGAGACCCAGTACTTC. Residues: CSFTPGTLIQETQYF.

The chain uses TRBV7-2 and TRBJ1-3; TRBD1 might be the D (6 bases). The V gene lost 9 bases and the J gene lost 4 bases, with 16 bases spanning the gap. Per germline, CDR1 SGHTA and CDR2 FQGNSA. The CDR3 extends over 14 amino acids. CDR3 sequence: CASKMDSPGNTIYF. Written as DNA, the CDR3 is TGTGCCAGTAAAATGGACAGCCCAGGAAACACCATATATTTT.

This clonotype was picked up a small number of times. This chain joins TRBV6-2 or TRBV6-3 and TRBJ1-2; D not resolved. Germline CDR1 is MNHEY and CDR2 is SVGEGT. Deletions cut 5 bases from V and 0 bases from J, with 16 bases between. The CDR3 spans 16 residues. The CDR3 nucleotides read TGTGCCAGCAGTAACAGAAGACACCTCGCTAACTATGGCTACACCTTC. This codes for CASSNRRHLANYGYTF.